Presented here are 27 T cell receptor beta chains from one specimen sequenced in a study of regulatory T cells in long-lasting Graves disease. Described time point: persistent/refractory GD, antithyroid drugs over 5 years with positive TRAb. There was RNA extracted from PBMCs, and the TCR library was made from it. Researchers made TCR beta libraries by using iRepertoire HTBI primers and running Arm-PCR on CDR3 regions. One entry per CDR3 protein results from TCRdb running MiXCR on the multiplex PCR reads. Of more than 350,000 distinct CDR3 sequences in the sample, around 20% were seen once. Sequenced material: peripheral blood mononuclear cells (PBMCs), taken when the disease was refractory, from a patient treated with antithyroid drugs. All receptors come from a female donor with Graves disease.

The chain links TRBV7-6 to TRBJ2-3; no clear D gene. The CDR3 consists of 13 residues. CDR1 SGHVS and CDR2 FNYEAQ come from the germline V gene. The V and J ends lost 8 bases and 4 bases respectively, with 13 bases between them. Written as DNA, the CDR3 is TGTGCCAGCGGTCTAATATCTGCAGATACGCAGTATTTT. It codes for CASGLISADTQYF.

This chain uses TRBV7-9 with TRBJ2-7; 9 nucleotides line up with TRBD1. V shed 1 base and J 5 bases; nucleotides not matched to a gene: 6. Germline lookup yields CDR1 SEHNR and CDR2 FQNEAQ (reference sequence). CDR3 length equals 15 residues. CDR3 protein: CASSLEGTGSDEQYF. DNA of the CDR3: TGTGCCAGCAGCTTAGAAGGGACAGGGTCTGACGAGCAGTACTTC. The full variable domain, with the rest looked up from reference TRBV7-9 and TRBJ2-7, is DTGVSQNPRHKITKRGQNVTFRCDPISEHNRLYWYRQTLGQGPEFLTYFQNEAQLEKSRLLSDRFSAERPKGSFSTLEIQRTEQGDSAMYLCASSLEGTGSDEQYFGPGTRLTVT.

The rearrangement uses TRBV7-9 and TRBJ2-7; D call uncertain. The CDR3 has 15 amino acids. From germline, CDR1 is SEHNR and CDR2 FQNEAQ (reference sequence). Trimming took 2 bases from V and 2 from J, leaving 13 bases between them. The CDR3 loop is CASSLSQRETYEQYF. In nucleotides, the CDR3 is TGTGCCAGCAGCTTATCGCAGAGAGAGACCTACGAGCAGTACTTC.

This clonotype was observed at least ten times. The chain employs TRBV12-3 or TRBV12-4 and TRBJ2-2; D is ambiguous. This CDR3 comprises 14 residues. The V end was cut by 8 bases, the J end by 1 base, with 11 bases between. CDR3 DNA sequence: TGTGCCAGCTTCTTCCCGGGGAACACCGGGGAGCTGTTTTTT. As protein: CASFFPGNTGELFF.

This clonotype was seen a handful of times. The CDR3 here is CATSREGTEAFF. The CDR3 coding sequence is TGTGCCACCAGCAGGGAGGGCACTGAAGCTTTCTTT. The V gene is TRBV24-1, the J gene TRBJ1-1; TRBD1 might be the D (5 bases). V dropped 7 bases and J dropped 4 bases, with 9 bases sitting between them. The CDR3 contains 12 residues. Germline loops: CDR1 KGHDR, CDR2 SFDVKD.

The V and J genes are TRBV13 and TRBJ2-7, with TRBD1 matching over 12 bases. With 0 bases clipped from V and 7 bases from J, the junction kept 10 bases outside the gene matches. Germline V gene lookup returns CDR1 PRHDT and CDR2 FYEKMQ (reference sequence). The CDR3 is 17 amino acids. CDR3 sequence reads: CASSLGLPGQGAREQYF. DNA for the CDR3: TGTGCCAGCAGCTTAGGCCTTCCGGGACAGGGGGCCCGTGAGCAGTACTTC.

The chain joins TRBV29-1 to TRBJ1-1, with 7 bases fitting TRBD1. J gave up 4 bases and V 0 bases, and 14 bases lay outside the gene matches. The CDR3 totals 17 residues. Per the germline V gene, CDR1 is SQVTM and CDR2 is ANQGSEA. The CDR3 sequence is CSVEDHDRVRSGTEAFF. In DNA, the CDR3 is TGCAGCGTTGAAGATCACGACAGGGTCCGGTCTGGCACTGAAGCTTTCTTT.

This clonotype was observed at least ten times. The CDR3 sequence: CASSPRSGAAYTEAFF. CDR3 DNA sequence: TGTGCCAGCAGTCCCAGGTCAGGGGCGGCTTACACTGAAGCTTTCTTT. The genes are TRBV12-3 or TRBV12-4 and TRBJ1-1; possibly TRBD1 for D (6 bases). This CDR3 contains 16 residues. The ends were cut back, 5 bases at V and 3 bases at J, with 19 bases in the middle.

This clonotype was found a few times. The rearrangement joins TRBV19 to TRBJ1-5, with 8 bases matching TRBD1. V shed 4 bases and J 6 bases; nucleotides not matched to a gene: 5. Germline CDR1 LNHDA, CDR2 SQIVND (reference sequence). The CDR3 has 14 amino acids. The CDR3 here is CASSKQGESQPQHF. In DNA form, the CDR3 reads TGTGCCAGTAGTAAACAGGGGGAGTCTCAGCCCCAGCATTTT.

This clonotype was counted at least ten times. The J gene is TRBJ2-5, the V gene TRBV2; TRBD2 might be the D (6 bases). The V gene lost 7 bases and the J gene lost 5 bases, with 20 bases spanning the gap. Germline V gene data show CDR1 as SNHLY and CDR2 as FYNNEI. The length of the CDR3 is 15 residues. The CDR3 protein is CASNPRAEGWETQYF. The CDR3 DNA reads TGTGCCAGCAATCCCCGCGCGGAGGGGTGGGAGACCCAGTACTTC.

This clonotype was observed many times. This chain links TRBV28 with TRBJ2-4; TRBD1 or TRBD2 may be the D gene (5 bases each). Germline V lookup: CDR1 MDHEN, CDR2 SYDVKM. The germline V and J ends were trimmed by 6 bases and 1 base, with 25 bases remaining between them. The CDR3 is made up of 19 amino acids. CDR3 in amino acids: CASSRSSRLGEIAKNIQYF. In nucleotides, the CDR3 is TGTGCCAGCAGCCGTAGCTCCCGCTTGGGGGAAATCGCCAAAAACATTCAGTACTTC.

Written as DNA, the CDR3 is TGCAGTGCTAGGGCGGGACTAGCGGTGGGGTATAGGGAGACCCAGTACTTC. This gives the protein CSARAGLAVGYRETQYF. The J gene is TRBJ2-5, the V gene TRBV20-1, with 11 bases aligning to TRBD2. This CDR3 is 17 amino acids long. Trimming took 3 bases from V and 5 from J; bases not matched to a gene: 14. Germline loops: CDR1 DFQATT, CDR2 SNEGSKA (reference sequence).

This clonotype was detected a few times. The rearrangement joins TRBV5-4 to TRBJ2-7; D might be TRBD1 (5 bases). With 0 bases removed from V and 7 bases from J, the gap between germline ends came to 26 bases. Per germline, CDR1 SGHNT and CDR2 YYREEE (reference sequence). The CDR3 has 18 amino acids. As DNA, the CDR3 is TGTGCCAGCAGCTTGGACCCTGGCGGAAGGGGCCCCCAAATGGAGCAGTACTTC. Encoded protein: CASSLDPGGRGPQMEQYF.

There are many counts of this clonotype. The genes are TRBV2 and TRBJ2-7; a weak D match, TRBD2 (5 bases). The germline V gene encodes CDR1 SNHLY and CDR2 FYNNEI. The V end was cut by 7 bases, the J end by 3 bases, with 13 bases between. The CDR3 runs to 13 residues. The CDR3 protein is CASNKDGGYEQYF. The CDR3 nucleotides read TGTGCCAGCAATAAGGACGGAGGCTACGAGCAGTACTTC.

This clonotype has a count of ten or more. The V and J genes are TRBV6-1 and TRBJ1-5, with D perhaps matching TRBD1 (5 bases). V was pared by 8 bases and J by 3 bases, with 11 bases between. The CDR3 has 13 residues. Germline V gives CDR1 MNHNS, CDR2 SASEGT. The CDR3: CASRDGHNQPQHF. Written as DNA, the CDR3 is TGTGCCAGCCGGGACGGACACAATCAGCCCCAGCATTTT.

The genes are TRBV2 and TRBJ2-1; 11 bases map to TRBD2. The V and J ends lost 7 bases and 9 bases, in that order; junction bases with no gene match: 8. This CDR3 contains 14 residues. From germline, CDR1 is SNHLY and CDR2 FYNNEI. CDR3 residues: CASIALAGEREQFF. The CDR3 region has the DNA TGTGCCAGCATCGCACTAGCGGGAGAGCGTGAGCAGTTCTTC.

This clonotype was recorded many times. CDR3 region: CASSEGRRSYEQYF. In nucleotides, the CDR3 is TGCGCCAGCAGCGAAGGACGGCGCTCCTACGAGCAGTACTTC. The J gene is TRBJ2-7, the V gene TRBV5-1, with no clear D. The V end lost 4 bases, the J end lost 0 bases, and 11 bases lay between the germline ends. This CDR3 comprises 14 residues. Germline CDR1 SGHRS, CDR2 YFSETQ.

In nucleotides, the CDR3 is TGTGCCAGTAGTATCGGGACCTCAAATGAAAAACTGTTTTTT. Encoded protein: CASSIGTSNEKLFF. The rearrangement uses TRBV19 and TRBJ1-4; D might be TRBD1 (5 bases). Germline-derived CDR1 and CDR2 are LNHDA and SQIVND (reference sequence). CDR3 size: 14 residues. V was shortened by 3 bases and J by 5 bases, with 10 bases between the two germline ends.

On this clonotype itself: This may be a read error: a much more frequent sequence differs by one nucleotide. V is TRBV7-9 and J is TRBJ2-5; D perhaps matches TRBD2 (6 bases). The length of the CDR3 is 15 residues. The V gene's germline CDR1 is SEHNR and CDR2 FQNEAQ (reference sequence). V was shortened by 5 bases and J by 4 bases, with 17 bases between the two germline ends. The CDR3 region is CASSPDSRGGETQYF. The CDR3 DNA reads TGTGCCAGCAGCCCTGACAGTCGGGGAGGAGAGACCCAGTACTTC. The full variable domain, with the rest looked up from reference TRBV7-9 and TRBJ2-5, is DTGVSQNPRHKITKRGQNVTFRCDPISEHNRLYWYRQTLGQGPEFLTYFQNEAQLEKSRLLSDRFSAERPKGSFSTLEIQRTEQGDSAMYLCASSPDSRGGETQYFGPGTRLLVL.

This clonotype was seen repeatedly, ten times or more. The chain joins TRBV28 to TRBJ2-5; D unclear. This CDR3 is built from 13 residues. Looked up from germline, CDR1 is MDHEN and CDR2 is SYDVKM. The V end was cut by 3 bases, the J end by 7 bases, with 12 bases between. The CDR3 DNA follows: TGTGCCAGCAGTTTTCCTCCCTCGACGACCCAGTACTTC. Translated, it gives CASSFPPSTTQYF.

The V and J genes are TRBV28 and TRBJ2-1, with TRBD2 matching 9 bases. CDR3 size: 17 residues. J gave up 6 bases and V 2 bases, and 11 bases lay outside the gene matches. In germline, CDR1 is MDHEN, CDR2 SYDVKM. The CDR3 is CASSLALRAGGRNEQFF. The CDR3 region has the DNA TGTGCCAGCAGTTTAGCCCTTCGAGCGGGAGGCCGCAATGAGCAGTTCTTC.

This clonotype was found a few times. The rearrangement joins TRBV5-1 to TRBJ2-7; 7 positions match TRBD2. Per germline, CDR1 SGHRS and CDR2 YFSETQ. Trimming took 1 base from V and 3 from J; bases not matched to a gene: 7. CDR3 length: 15 amino acids. The CDR3 sequence is CASSLQRAGNYEQYF. CDR3 nucleotides: TGCGCCAGCAGCTTGCAACGAGCGGGGAACTACGAGCAGTACTTC.

The table lists this clonotype with many counts. The chain uses TRBV27 and TRBJ1-1; D unclear. The germline V gene has CDR1 MNHEY and CDR2 SMNVEV (reference sequence). The CDR3 extends over 14 amino acids. V was shortened by 0 bases and J by 0 bases, with 5 bases between the two germline ends. The CDR3 here is CASSLSDMNTEAFF. In nucleotides, the CDR3 is TGTGCCAGCAGTTTATCAGACATGAACACTGAAGCTTTCTTT.

This clonotype was observed a few times. This CDR3 reads CASTPGQGAYGYTF. CDR3 bases: TGTGCCAGCACCCCGGGACAGGGGGCCTATGGCTACACCTTC. The chain has TRBV2 and TRBJ1-2; TRBD1 matches 12 bases. Losses at the gene ends were 7 bases for V and 4 bases for J; bases not matched to a gene: 4. The CDR3 is 14 residues long. Germline CDR1 reads SNHLY; CDR2 reads FYNNEI.

This clonotype was seen many times. The gene calls are TRBV28 and TRBJ2-7; 7 nucleotides line up with TRBD1. The CDR3 is made up of 14 amino acids. Looked up from germline, CDR1 is MDHEN and CDR2 is SYDVKM. V was pared by 6 bases and J by 3 bases, with 8 bases of the junction left unmatched. In DNA form, the CDR3 reads TGTGCCAGCAGCTTAACAGGGGCCAGCTACGAGCAGTACTTC. Its protein is CASSLTGASYEQYF.

This clonotype has at least ten counts. The gene calls are TRBV12-3 or TRBV12-4 and TRBJ2-5, with a possible D match to TRBD1 (5 bases). CDR3 length: 20 amino acids. V lost 2 bases and J lost 5, with 30 bases in between. CDR3 in DNA: TGTGCCAGCAGTTTAAATGGAAAACTAACAGGCCCTAACTTGTGGGAGACCCAGTACTTC. Translating it yields CASSLNGKLTGPNLWETQYF.

This clonotype showed up just a few times. The chain has TRBV28 and TRBJ2-6; perhaps TRBD1 as D (5 bases). This CDR3 spans 15 amino acids. V lost 7 bases and J lost 5, with 15 bases in between. CDR1 and CDR2 from the germline V gene are MDHEN and SYDVKM. The CDR3 sequence: CASTSDSIWANVLTF. CDR3 DNA sequence: TGTGCCAGCACATCAGACAGTATATGGGCCAACGTCCTGACTTTC.